Sequencing of this TCR beta chain was carried out in a study of regulatory T cells in long-lasting Graves disease. Regarding the study as a whole: There were preferences for TRBV28, TRBJ1-2 and TRBJ2-5 in persistent disease. Analyses excluded thyroid tissue, covering peripheral blood alone.

The time point was: newly diagnosed GD, antithyroid drugs for less than 3 months. PBMC RNA served as the TCR library source. The J segment lost 5 bases and the V segment lost 5 bases, leaving 8 bases of the junction unmatched. Germline CDR1 MDHEN, CDR2 SYDVKM. The CDR3 length is 14 residues. This clonotype was found a few times. Its antigen is not identified. Both iRepertoire HTBI primers and Arm-PCR of CDR3 regions were used to build the TCR beta libraries. TCRdb used MiXCR to reprocess the multiplex PCR reads, holding one entry per CDR3 protein. The sample lists about 560,000 distinct CDR3 sequences, around 16% occurring once. The sample was also reused in another study, on T cells in Graves' hyperthyroidism and ophthalmopathy.

The TCR originated in a man aged 18 to 30 with Graves disease. This specimen was peripheral blood mononuclear cells (PBMCs), taken at new diagnosis, from a patient treated with antithyroid drugs. V gene TRBV28 combines with J gene TRBJ2-7, with 8 positions matching TRBD1. This CDR3 reads CASSLSTGAHEQYF. The CDR3 nucleotides read TGTGCCAGCAGTCTATCGACAGGGGCCCACGAGCAGTACTTC.